These 2 T cell receptor beta chains were sequenced from one sample in a study. From the RT-PCR reads, TCRdb called clonotypes with MiXCR, one entry per CDR3 protein. The sample gives about 680,000 distinct CDR3 sequences, 12% to 15% of which show up once; 3.6% is in the top ten. The sample consisted of memory CD4+ T cells from blood. All receptors derive from a female donor in good health, serving as a healthy control.

This chain joins TRBV28 and TRBJ2-5, with D perhaps assigned TRBD1 or TRBD2 (5 bases each). The length of the CDR3 is 12 residues. V was trimmed by 10 bases and J by 5 bases, leaving 14 bases between them. The germline CDR1 and CDR2 sequences are MDHEN and SYDVKM. The CDR3, as DNA: TGTGCCACTAGGGAGTGGGGGGAGACCCAGTACTTC. Its protein is CATREWGETQYF.

There are many counts of this clonotype. This sequence joins TRBV4-2 and TRBJ2-3; 12 positions agree with TRBD2. Germline V gene sequence: CDR1 LGHNA, CDR2 YNFKEQ. The CDR3 runs to 15 residues. The V gene end was trimmed by 2 bases and the J gene end by 5 bases; junction bases not matched to a gene: 2. The CDR3 reads CASSQRTSGIDTQYF. In DNA, the CDR3 is TGTGCCAGCAGCCAACGGACTAGCGGGATAGATACGCAGTATTTT.